Listed below are T cell receptor beta chains from one sample, sequenced in a study of blood T cell repertoires in COVID-19. The assay was immunoSEQ multiplex PCR, and TCRdb's table has in-frame clones only and misses some. Here the sample spans about 240,000 clones, approximately 78% being singletons. The sequencing input was peripheral blood. The receptor source for this set is a woman aged 55-69 years with active or convalescent COVID-19. The CDR3 runs from the conserved cysteine through the conserved F or W. Fields, in order: clone size, V gene, J gene, D gene, CDR3 DNA, CDR3 protein. A D gene is named only where the DNA matches it firmly. Where a row states a size, it is once, few, many or the class of an expanded clone; other rows omit it.

size: -; V: TRBV20-1; J: TRBJ2-7; D: -; DNA: TGCAGTGCCAGTGACAGGATAGGCTACGAGCAGTACTTC; CDR3: CSASDRIGYEQYF
size: -; V: TRBV9; J: TRBJ2-2; D: -; DNA: TGTGCCAGCAGCGTTGGTAGCTGGGCCGGGGAGCTGTTTTTT; CDR3: CASSVGSWAGELFF
size: once; V: TRBV5-5; J: TRBJ1-1; D: -; DNA: TGTGCCAGCAGCTTGAAGAGGGCAGCGAACACTGAAGCTTTCTTT; CDR3: CASSLKRAANTEAFF
size: -; V: TRBV3-1/TRBV3-2; J: TRBJ1-1; D: -; DNA: TGTGCCAGCAGCCAAAAACCTAAGGGGAGGGGGGCGGAAGCTTTCTTT; CDR3: CASSQKPKGRGAEAFF
size: -; V: TRBV9; J: TRBJ2-5; D: TRBD1; DNA: TGTGCCGGCAGCTCCCGGGACAGGGTCCCAGAGACCCAGTACTTC; CDR3: CAGSSRDRVPETQYF
size: -; V: TRBV11-2; J: TRBJ2-5; D: TRBD2; DNA: TGTGCCAGCAGCTTAGATCGGGGGGTGGCCCAGTACTTC; CDR3: CASSLDRGVAQYF
size: few; V: TRBV19; J: TRBJ1-1; D: -; DNA: TGTGCCAGTAGTATAGATCGAAGGGGCGGGAAGAACACTGAAGCTTTCTTT; CDR3: CASSIDRRGGKNTEAFF
size: -; V: TRBV6-5; J: TRBJ1-5; D: -; DNA: TGTGCCAGCAGTTACTCGAGGAACGGTGGTAATCAGCCCCAGCATTTT; CDR3: CASSYSRNGGNQPQHF
size: -; V: TRBV5-1; J: TRBJ1-1; D: -; DNA: TGCGCCAGCAGCTTGGCCCCTACAGGTCTTGAAGCTTTCTTT; CDR3: CASSLAPTGLEAFF
size: -; V: TRBV5-4; J: TRBJ2-3; D: -; DNA: TGTGCCAGCAGCCGTCACGGGAGCCTTCCCACAGATACGCAGTATTTT; CDR3: CASSRHGSLPTDTQYF
size: -; V: TRBV29-1; J: TRBJ2-3; D: -; DNA: TGCAGCGTTGGACACGATACGCAGTATTTT; CDR3: CSVGHDTQYF
size: -; V: TRBV3-1/TRBV3-2; J: TRBJ1-2; D: TRBD1; DNA: TGTGCCAGCAGCCAGGGACAGGGAGGCGGCTACACCTTC; CDR3: CASSQGQGGGYTF
size: -; V: TRBV3-1/TRBV3-2; J: TRBJ1-1; D: -; DNA: TGTGCCAGCAGACACCGGGACACGAACACTGAAGCTTTCTTT; CDR3: CASRHRDTNTEAFF
size: -; V: TRBV10-3; J: TRBJ1-6; D: TRBD1; DNA: TGTGCCATCAGTGGGACAGGGTGGGTAGATTCACCCCTCCACTTT; CDR3: CAISGTGWVDSPLHF
size: -; V: TRBV3-1/TRBV3-2; J: TRBJ2-7; D: -; DNA: TGTGCCAGCAGCCAAGTTGCCAGGGCGTCCTACGAGCAGTACTTC; CDR3: CASSQVARASYEQYF
size: -; V: TRBV7-3; J: TRBJ2-3; D: -; DNA: TGTGCCAGCAGCTTAGGTAGCTCGGATACGCAGTATTTT; CDR3: CASSLGSSDTQYF
size: few; V: TRBV5-5; J: TRBJ1-6; D: -; DNA: TGTGCCAGCAGCCAAAACAGACAGCACAATTCACCCCTCCACTTT; CDR3: CASSQNRQHNSPLHF
size: -; V: TRBV12-3/TRBV12-4; J: TRBJ2-7; D: -; DNA: TGTGCCAGCAGTTTACCGTACTACGAGCAGTACTTC; CDR3: CASSLPYYEQYF
size: -; V: TRBV7-8; J: TRBJ1-2; D: -; DNA: TGTGCCAGCAGCCTCCAGGGAAATGGCTACACCTTC; CDR3: CASSLQGNGYTF
size: -; V: TRBV5-1; J: TRBJ1-6; D: TRBD1; DNA: TGCGCCAGCAGCTTGTGGGGGACAGAAACTAATTCACCCCTCCACTTT; CDR3: CASSLWGTETNSPLHF
size: -; V: TRBV5-1; J: TRBJ1-3; D: -; DNA: TGCGCCAGCAGCTTGATGGCAGGGCGGGGAGGAAACACCATATATTTT; CDR3: CASSLMAGRGGNTIYF
size: -; V: TRBV18; J: TRBJ2-2; D: -; DNA: TGTGCCAGCTCACCACCGGCACAGGGAGGGGCCGGGGAGCTGTTTTTT; CDR3: CASSPPAQGGAGELFF
size: -; V: TRBV7-8; J: TRBJ1-2; D: TRBD1; DNA: TGTGCCAGCAGCTTTTCTCGGGACAGGTCGGGCTACACCTTC; CDR3: CASSFSRDRSGYTF
size: few; V: TRBV10-3; J: TRBJ1-5; D: -; DNA: TGTGCCACTTCGGACAGACTCAATCAGCCCCAGCATTTT; CDR3: CATSDRLNQPQHF
size: -; V: TRBV6-5; J: TRBJ2-3; D: TRBD1; DNA: TGTGCCAGCAACCCACAGGGGACCACAGATACGCAGTATTTT; CDR3: CASNPQGTTDTQYF
size: -; V: TRBV19; J: TRBJ2-7; D: TRBD2; DNA: TGTGCCAGTACCCCGACTAGCGGGGGGACCTACGAGCAGTACTTC; CDR3: CASTPTSGGTYEQYF
size: -; V: TRBV11-3; J: TRBJ2-3; D: TRBD2; DNA: TGTGCCAGCAGCTCCGGGACTAGCAACACAGATACGCAGTATTTT; CDR3: CASSSGTSNTDTQYF
size: -; V: TRBV18; J: TRBJ2-3; D: -; DNA: TGTGCCAGCTCACCACCGAACAGGCTAAGCACAGATACGCAGTATTTT; CDR3: CASSPPNRLSTDTQYF
size: once; V: TRBV2; J: TRBJ1-1; D: TRBD1; DNA: TGTGCCAGCAGAGCAGGGGGGACGAACACTGAAGCTTTCTTT; CDR3: CASRAGGTNTEAFF
size: -; V: TRBV9; J: TRBJ2-1; D: -; DNA: TGTGCCAGCAGCGTAGGCGGGGCCCCAGAGTACAATGAGCAGTTCTTC; CDR3: CASSVGGAPEYNEQFF
size: -; V: TRBV27; J: TRBJ2-6; D: TRBD1; DNA: TGTGCCAGCAGTTTATCACCGGGACAGGCGTTCTCTGGGGCCAACGTCCTGACTTTC; CDR3: CASSLSPGQAFSGANVLTF
size: -; V: TRBV11-2; J: TRBJ1-1; D: -; DNA: TGTGCCAGCAGCTTGGGGGGGGCGAGGACTGAAGCTTTCTTT; CDR3: CASSLGGARTEAFF
size: -; V: TRBV10-2; J: TRBJ2-2; D: TRBD1; DNA: TGCGCCACCCACGGGACAGGGAAAGAGGGCGGGGAGCTGTTTTTT; CDR3: CATHGTGKEGGELFF
size: -; V: TRBV6-5; J: TRBJ1-3; D: -; DNA: TGTGCCAGCAGTTCGACAGTCTCTGGAAACACCATATATTTT; CDR3: CASSSTVSGNTIYF
size: -; V: TRBV6-1; J: TRBJ1-3; D: -; DNA: TGTGCCAGCAGGAAACCTAGCTCTGGAAACACCATATATTTT; CDR3: CASRKPSSGNTIYF
size: -; V: TRBV7-3; J: TRBJ2-2; D: TRBD2; DNA: TGTGCCAGCAGCTCCCGGGGGCGGGGGGTCGCCCGACACACCGGGGAGCTGTTTTTT; CDR3: CASSSRGRGVARHTGELFF
size: few; V: TRBV7-9; J: TRBJ2-1; D: -; DNA: TGTGCCAGCAGCTCAGTTGAGGGATCCTACAATGAGCAGTTCTTC; CDR3: CASSSVEGSYNEQFF
size: -; V: TRBV6-5; J: TRBJ1-6; D: -; DNA: TGTGCCTCTTTAAGTTTCGGGGAGTATAATTCACCCCTCCACTTT; CDR3: CASLSFGEYNSPLHF
size: -; V: TRBV6-5; J: TRBJ2-1; D: TRBD1; DNA: TGTGCCACCCGACAGGGTGGCAATGAGCAGTTCTTC; CDR3: CATRQGGNEQFF
size: -; V: TRBV12-5; J: TRBJ1-5; D: -; DNA: TGTGCTAGTGGTTCATTACTTCACAGGGCGGGTCAGCCCCAGCATTTT; CDR3: CASGSLLHRAGQPQHF
size: -; V: TRBV2; J: TRBJ2-7; D: TRBD1; DNA: TGTGCCAGCAGTGAAGAGGGTTCTGGGACAGGGGGGCACGAGCAGTACTTC; CDR3: CASSEEGSGTGGHEQYF
size: -; V: TRBV5-1; J: TRBJ1-1; D: TRBD1; DNA: TGCGCCAGCAGCCCAAACACAGGGGCAGCTGAAGCTTTCTTT; CDR3: CASSPNTGAAEAFF
size: -; V: TRBV6-5; J: TRBJ1-2; D: TRBD1; DNA: TGTGCCAGCAGCCGCGGGACAGGGTATGGCTACACCTTC; CDR3: CASSRGTGYGYTF
size: -; V: TRBV6-5; J: TRBJ1-2; D: TRBD1; DNA: TGTGCCAGCAGTTCCCACAGGACAGGGGGCGAGAGCTACACCTTC; CDR3: CASSSHRTGGESYTF